These 11 T cell receptor beta chains share one sample of origin, sequenced in a study of vaccination effects on CD4 cells after COVID-19. These receptors are not linked to any known antigen. Clones were sequenced by immunoSEQ multiplex PCR, and TCRdb holds only the in-frame ones, with some missing. Of approximately 78,000 clones listed, about 86% are singletons. CD4+ T cells specific for antigen were expanded with viral peptide pools by the ViraFEST assay before sequencing. When around nine days of culture had elapsed, CD4+ T cells were isolated. Each participant was administered two doses of either the BNT162b2 or the mRNA-1273 vaccine. The sample was CD4+ T cells from PBMCs cultured with HCoV-229E spike peptides, taken after COVID-19 vaccination. The source of these receptors is a human donor who received a COVID-19 vaccine.

The gene calls are TRBV6-6 and TRBJ1-6; D remains unclear. CDR1 is MNHNY and CDR2 is SVGAGI in the germline V gene (reference sequence). The length of the CDR3 is 15 residues. Trimming took 3 bases from V and 14 from J, leaving 20 bases between them. CDR3 in amino acids: CASSYGGFREEALHF. CDR3 DNA: TGTGCCAGCAGTTATGGTGGGTTTAGGGAAGAGGCCCTCCACTTT.

The chain employs TRBV30 and TRBJ1-6, with TRBD1 as a possible D gene (6 bases). Trimming stripped 7 bases from V and 8 bases from J, with 15 bases between. The CDR3 contains 13 residues. CDR1 and CDR2 from the germline V gene are GTSNPN and SVGIG (reference sequence). CDR3 bases: TGTGCCTCAACCGGGACACGACATTCACCCCTCCACTTT. This gives the protein CASTGTRHSPLHF.

The chain couples TRBV2 to TRBJ1-5; no reliable D call. Trimming left V 4 bases short and J 6 bases short, with 7 bases between. The CDR3 extends over 12 amino acids. Germline assignment: CDR1 SNHLY and CDR2 FYNNEI. CDR3: CASSAGIQPQHF. DNA of the CDR3: TGTGCCAGCAGTGCAGGAATTCAGCCCCAGCATTTT.

The chain has TRBV19 and TRBJ1-5; 7 bases are shared with TRBD1. The CDR3 contains 15 residues. Germline-derived CDR1 and CDR2 are LNHDA and SQIVND (reference sequence). After removal of 5 bases from V and 2 bases from J, the junction contained 6 bases not matched to a gene. Written as DNA, the CDR3 is TGTGCCAGTAGTGGGAGTCAGGGGGGCAATCAGCCCCAGCATTTT. Protein product: CASSGSQGGNQPQHF.

The chain couples TRBV5-4 to TRBJ1-2; 8 bases line up with TRBD1. The CDR3 sequence is 14 residues long. Germline values: CDR1 SGHNT, CDR2 YYREEE (reference sequence). V shed 0 bases, J shed 10 bases, and the junction held 8 bases outside the gene matches. CDR3: CASSLVSGQGSYTF. CDR3 coding DNA: TGTGCCAGCAGCTTGGTGTCTGGACAGGGATCCTACACCTTC.

V usage is TRBV24-1 and J usage is TRBJ2-1; maybe TRBD2 (5 bases). Per germline, CDR1 KGHDR and CDR2 SFDVKD. The CDR3 sequence is 14 residues long. Trimming took off 7 bases at V and 7 bases at J, with 16 bases between the two ends. CDR3 residues: CATSRRTSGNEQFF. The CDR3 coding sequence is TGTGCCACCAGCAGGAGGACTTCTGGGAATGAGCAGTTCTTC.

The rearrangement joins TRBV28 to TRBJ1-5; TRBD1 is a possible D gene (5 bases). This CDR3 is built from 14 residues. Trimming cost V 2 bases and J 1 base, with 6 bases left between them. Germline CDR1 MDHEN, CDR2 SYDVKM. Here the CDR3 DNA reads TGTGCCAGCAGTTTAGGGGGAAGCAATCAGCCCCAGCATTTT. Translated: CASSLGGSNQPQHF.

This chain uses TRBV12-5 with TRBJ1-1; 7 nucleotides match TRBD1. CDR1 LGHNT and CDR2 FRNRAP come from the germline V gene. The junction had 11 bases not matched to a gene; V was cut back by 6 bases and J by 4 bases. The length of the CDR3 is 15 residues. DNA for the CDR3: TGTGCTAGTGGCGAATTTGACAGGGTTGGCACTGAAGCTTTCTTT. It specifies CASGEFDRVGTEAFF.

This clone was counted a single time. The V gene is TRBV6-5, the J gene TRBJ2-7; D possibly corresponds to TRBD2 (6 bases). The germline CDR1 and CDR2 sequences are MNHEY and SVGAGI. This CDR3 spans 14 amino acids. The V and J ends lost 6 bases and 6 bases respectively, with 18 bases between them. The chain's CDR3 is CASRSGSRGSEQYV. CDR3 DNA sequence: TGTGCCAGCAGATCGGGAAGTCGGGGGTCCGAGCAGTACGTC.

The rearrangement joins TRBV21-1 to TRBJ2-3; TRBD2, as called in the table, went unchecked against the DNA. TRBV21-1 is a known pseudogene. CDR3 size: 18 residues. The CDR3 DNA reads as TGTGCCAGCACCCCCGGGATAGCTTACGGGGGGCGAAAGGATACGCAGTATTTT. Its translation is CASTPGIAYGGRKDTQYF.

The chain is built from TRBV12-3 or TRBV12-4 and TRBJ2-5; D possibly corresponds to TRBD1 (6 bases). The CDR3 is 11 residues long. V shed 6 bases and J shed 8 bases, with 10 bases lying between them. The CDR3 sequence: CASRLQGTQYF. The DNA of the CDR3 is TGTGCCAGCAGACTACAGGGAACCCAGTACTTC.